This is a list of T cell receptor beta chains from one sample in a study of control samples from healthy donors and cancer patients. Only in-frame clones appear in the TCRdb table, and some are missing; sequencing was by immunoSEQ multiplex PCR. Counted here are some 130,000 clones, approximately 90% occurring once; the ten biggest clones make up around 8.9%. Sequenced sample: blood. These receptors came from a man aged 18 to 30 in good health. Each CDR3 is given with its conserved first and last residue. The D gene is left open where the match is weak. Expanded clones are given a class, and other clones once, few, many or no size at all.

j_call cdr3_length d_call clone_size v_call cdr3_aa cdr3_nt
TRBJ1-2 17 TRBD1 - TRBV9 CASSPYPGQRLSYGYTF TGTGCCAGCAGCCCTTACCCGGGACAGAGATTGAGCTATGGCTACACCTTC
TRBJ1-4 15 - once TRBV3-1/TRBV3-2 CASSRMDGPNEKLFF TGTGCCAGCAGCCGAATGGACGGCCCTAATGAAAAACTGTTTTTT
TRBJ2-3 18 TRBD2 - TRBV5-1 CASSSSYWGGALMYTQYF TGCGCCAGCAGCTCTTCTTACTGGGGGGGAGCCCTGATGTATACGCAGTATTTT
TRBJ1-5 16 - few TRBV21-1 CASSKLPPYSNQPQHF TGTGCCAGCAGCAAATTGCCACCCTATAGCAATCAGCCCCAGCATTTT
TRBJ2-1 14 - - TRBV7-2 CASRRGDTYNEQFF TGTGCCAGCAGGCGCGGGGATACCTACAATGAGCAGTTCTTC
TRBJ1-2 13 TRBD1 - TRBV18 CASSLQGVDGYTF TGTGCCAGCTCACTACAGGGGGTAGATGGCTACACCTTC
TRBJ2-1 14 - - TRBV9 CASSVGQARLEQFF TGTGCCAGCAGCGTAGGACAGGCAAGACTTGAGCAGTTCTTC
TRBJ2-5 12 - - TRBV7-2 CASSFGGGTQYF TGTGCCAGCAGCTTCGGAGGAGGGACCCAGTACTTC
TRBJ1-1 13 - - TRBV5-1 CASSLGTHTEAFF TGCGCCAGCAGCTTGGGGACACACACTGAAGCTTTCTTT
TRBJ2-3 13 - - TRBV10-3 CAISEGGWGTQYF TGTGCCATCAGTGAGGGGGGTTGGGGTACGCAGTATTTT
TRBJ2-5 12 - - TRBV12-3/TRBV12-4 CASSQVQETQYF TGTGCCAGCAGTCAAGTCCAAGAGACCCAGTACTTC
TRBJ1-2 15 - once TRBV30 CAWSVGTYTNYGYTF TGTGCCTGGAGTGTGGGGACATACACAAACTATGGCTACACCTTC
TRBJ2-1 15 TRBD1 medium-sized TRBV5-6 CASSLGDRGYNEQFF TGTGCCAGCAGCTTGGGGGACAGGGGCTACAATGAGCAGTTCTTC
TRBJ2-6 18 - - TRBV27 CASSPEGTVVSGANVLTF TGTGCCAGCAGCCCCGAGGGGACCGTAGTCTCTGGGGCCAACGTCCTGACTTTC
TRBJ1-3 18 - - TRBV13 CASSSRLMWGVAGNTIYF TGTGCCAGCAGCTCGAGGCTGATGTGGGGGGTGGCGGGAAACACCATATATTTT
TRBJ1-1 13 - - TRBV30 CAWSDEWNTEAFF TGTGCCTGGAGTGATGAGTGGAACACTGAAGCTTTCTTT
TRBJ2-2 18 TRBD2 - TRBV19 CASTLGLAGGGNTGELFF TGTGCCAGTACCCTAGGACTAGCGGGGGGCGGAAACACCGGGGAGCTGTTTTTT